The clone carrying this T cell receptor beta chain has ten or more counts. V was shortened by 3 bases and J by 4 bases, with 21 bases between the two germline ends. The germline CDR1 and CDR2 sequences are SEHNR and FQNEAQ (reference sequence). There are 17 residues in the CDR3. One entry per CDR3 protein, called by TCRdb with MiXCR from the RT-PCR reads. Of about 230,000 distinct CDR3 sequences listed, roughly 14% are singletons. This sample was taken from a study of patients and donors after allogeneic stem cell transplantation. Sample: blood, either unsorted or a sorted T cell fraction (not recorded which). V gene TRBV7-9 combines with J gene TRBJ1-2, with D hard to call. The receptor was derived from a human donor who was either an allogeneic HSCT recipient or a stem cell or donor lymphocyte infusion donor (not recorded which). It is not recorded whose cells these are; they may come from a transplant donor. The CDR3 sequence: CASSFGLDNKRGYGYTF. The CDR3 DNA follows: TGTGCCAGCAGCTTCGGGCTGGATAACAAACGCGGCTATGGCTACACCTTC.